This is a list of T cell receptor beta chains from one sample in a study of blood T cells in healthy people across ages. TCRdb reprocessed the 5' RACE reads with MiXCR, giving one entry per CDR3 protein. The table records 780,000 or so distinct CDR3 sequences, roughly 25% of them present only once. These sequences were also reported in another study, on T cells of mothers and their children.

Sequenced sample: blood. These receptors originate from a boy aged 5-17 years in good health. CDR3s include the opening cysteine and the closing phenylalanine or tryptophan.

TRBV29-1	TRBJ2-3	CSVSGIDTQYF
TRBV14	TRBJ2-3	CASSQVPGLGMTDTQYF
TRBV5-1	TRBJ1-2	CASSPPDRPSGYGYTF
TRBV4-3	TRBJ2-1	CASSQDLLREQFF
TRBV3-1	TRBJ2-1	CASSPIRDRRDNEQFF
TRBV12-3/TRBV12-4	TRBJ2-5	CASSFGVFAETQYF
TRBV7-9	TRBJ2-1	CASLGASSYNEQFF
TRBV29-1	TRBJ2-7	CSAILGVYEQYF
TRBV28	TRBJ2-5	CASTKPSGSQETQYF
TRBV20-1	TRBJ1-5	CSASPTEGNQPQHF
TRBV14	TRBJ1-1	CASSQVAGGWNTEAFF
TRBV20-1	TRBJ2-4	CSASSISRAKNIQYF
TRBV5-1	TRBJ2-1	CASSLDVRLNEQFF
TRBV5-1	TRBJ2-1	CASSLGQGWTEQFF
TRBV7-7	TRBJ1-1	CASSLNQGTEAFF
TRBV12-3/TRBV12-4	TRBJ2-1	CASSSLLAGDGNEQFF
TRBV5-6	TRBJ2-4	CASSSGQGENIQYF
TRBV7-8	-	CASSLGTSGYNRPYEQYF
TRBV7-9	TRBJ1-3	CASSIWSQNSGNTIYF
TRBV12-3/TRBV12-4	TRBJ2-1	CASSFVAVTYNEQFF
TRBV7-2	TRBJ2-5	CASSLRIGETQYF
TRBV7-9	TRBJ1-6	CASSSVWRTNSPLHF
TRBV5-4	TRBJ2-6	CASSSGGGLSGANVLTF
TRBV28	TRBJ2-1	CASLGRPSSYNEQFF
TRBV20-1	TRBJ1-5	CSARDTASNQPQHF
TRBV4-3	TRBJ2-4	CASSQDSVAGADIQYF
TRBV29-1	TRBJ2-3	CSVTTGVRTDTQYF
TRBV11-2	TRBJ2-7	CASSLDGSGTYEQYF
TRBV27	TRBJ2-4	CATSPAKNIQYF
TRBV6-5	TRBJ2-4	CASSRFDGDIQYF
TRBV7-2	TRBJ2-5	CASSLMGEAPLEQYF
TRBV20-1	TRBJ2-5	CSAAPRGGRRETQYF
TRBV6-6	TRBJ1-1	CAITPYPGMNTEAFF
TRBV3-1	TRBJ2-1	CASSPWTSEVYNEQFF
TRBV11-2	TRBJ1-1	CASSFAGQMNTEAFF
TRBV21-1	TRBJ2-1	CASSAPEGLAGCNEQFF
TRBV2	TRBJ1-5	CASSGTGANQPQHF
TRBV4-3	TRBJ2-1	CASSLAAGNEQFF
TRBV7-2	TRBJ2-7	CASSWSGSGLYEQYF
TRBV28	TRBJ2-5	CASSSPPYDYLAGGHREETQYF
TRBV13	TRBJ2-5	CASNMGTVEETQYF
TRBV5-6	TRBJ1-6	CASSFPGQPRNSPLHF
TRBV27	TRBJ2-7	CASSYQGSGFYEQYF
TRBV19	TRBJ2-1	CASSKPEQGDEQFF
TRBV20-1	TRBJ2-7	CSARKWAGLAGLASYEQYF
TRBV5-6	TRBJ2-7	CASSPPGPGTTNSYEQYF
TRBV7-9	TRBJ2-1	CASSWETPAYNEQFF
TRBV7-7	TRBJ2-5	CATGGTIQETQYF
TRBV29-1	TRBJ1-3	CSVETSRNTIYF
TRBV7-9	TRBJ2-1	CASSKQGLADHNEQFF
TRBV12-3/TRBV12-4	TRBJ2-2	CASSLTSGKAGELFF
TRBV5-4	TRBJ2-4	CASSLSGGKSKNIQYF
TRBV4-1	TRBJ1-4	CASSQVEGGAEKLFF
TRBV29-1	TRBJ2-3	CSIRDFTSTDTQYF
TRBV7-8	TRBJ1-5	CASSHPGNQPQHF
TRBV7-2	TRBJ2-5	CASSPSAGGKRETQYF
TRBV7-9	TRBJ2-5	CASSSGTGIQETQYF
TRBV20-1	-	CSARDLGAYEQYF